This is a list of T cell receptor beta chains from one sample in a study of blood T cell repertoires in COVID-19. Sequencing used immunoSEQ multiplex PCR; TCRdb keeps in-frame clones, though not all of them. In the table there are about half a million clones, nearly 90% of which are singletons. Input material: peripheral blood. The receptors derive from a young man with COVID-19, enrolled during active disease. The CDR3 runs from the conserved cysteine through the conserved F or W. The D gene is left open where the match is weak. Not every row has a clone size; where given, it reads once, few, many or a size class.

d_gene: -; v_gene: TRBV7-8; j_gene: TRBJ1-2; abundance: -; CDR3nt: TGTGCCAGCAGCTTAGGTTCAGGGTATGGCTACACCTTC; CDR3aa: CASSLGSGYGYTF
d_gene: -; v_gene: TRBV5-8; j_gene: TRBJ2-3; abundance: -; CDR3nt: TGTGCCAGCAGCTTGGCGGTGGCTAGCCGGCGGGATACGCAGTATTTT; CDR3aa: CASSLAVASRRDTQYF
d_gene: -; v_gene: TRBV5-4; j_gene: TRBJ2-7; abundance: -; CDR3nt: TGTGCCAGCAGCTCCGGCGGCAGGGGTGCCTACGAGCAGTACTTC; CDR3aa: CASSSGGRGAYEQYF
d_gene: -; v_gene: TRBV3-1/TRBV3-2; j_gene: TRBJ2-7; abundance: once; CDR3nt: TGTGCCAGCAGCCAACTAGGTGGGTACGAGCAGTACTTC; CDR3aa: CASSQLGGYEQYF
d_gene: -; v_gene: TRBV3-1/TRBV3-2; j_gene: TRBJ2-2; abundance: -; CDR3nt: TGTGCCAGCAGCCAACAGCGACGCACCGGGGAGCTGTTTTTT; CDR3aa: CASSQQRRTGELFF
d_gene: -; v_gene: TRBV2; j_gene: TRBJ2-1; abundance: -; CDR3nt: TGTGCCAGTGTAGACAGGATCTCCTACAATGAGCAGTTCTTC; CDR3aa: CASVDRISYNEQFF
d_gene: TRBD1; v_gene: TRBV4-1; j_gene: TRBJ2-1; abundance: -; CDR3nt: TGCGCCAGCAGCCAACGGACAGGGTACAATGAGCAGTTCTTC; CDR3aa: CASSQRTGYNEQFF
d_gene: TRBD2; v_gene: TRBV27; j_gene: TRBJ2-7; abundance: -; CDR3nt: TGTGCCAGCAGTGCCCTAGCGGGAAGCGACTACGAGCAGTACTTC; CDR3aa: CASSALAGSDYEQYF
d_gene: -; v_gene: TRBV12-3/TRBV12-4; j_gene: TRBJ2-4; abundance: -; CDR3nt: TGTGCCAGCAGTCGGGATTACAAAAACATTCAGTACTTC; CDR3aa: CASSRDYKNIQYF
d_gene: TRBD2; v_gene: TRBV30; j_gene: TRBJ2-1; abundance: -; CDR3nt: TGTGCCTGGAGTGCCCCGGGACTAGCTCGCTATGAGCAGTTCTTC; CDR3aa: CAWSAPGLARYEQFF
d_gene: -; v_gene: TRBV7-9; j_gene: TRBJ2-7; abundance: -; CDR3nt: TGTGCCAGCAGCTTAAGAGGGTTGAGAAGCGAGCAGTACTTC; CDR3aa: CASSLRGLRSEQYF
d_gene: TRBD2; v_gene: TRBV4-2; j_gene: TRBJ2-1; abundance: -; CDR3nt: TGTGCCAGCAGCCTAGAGCGGGGGGGCCGGGATGAGCAGTTCTTC; CDR3aa: CASSLERGGRDEQFF
d_gene: TRBD1; v_gene: TRBV5-5; j_gene: TRBJ1-5; abundance: -; CDR3nt: TGTGCCAGCAGCTTGGAAGGCAGGGGGCCGTATAGCAATCAGCCCCAGCATTTT; CDR3aa: CASSLEGRGPYSNQPQHF
d_gene: TRBD2; v_gene: TRBV7-3; j_gene: TRBJ2-1; abundance: once; CDR3nt: TGTGCCAGCAGCTTATTCGGGACTAGCGGGACCAGTCTTCAGTTCTTC; CDR3aa: CASSLFGTSGTSLQFF
d_gene: TRBD1; v_gene: TRBV7-6; j_gene: TRBJ2-5; abundance: -; CDR3nt: TGTGCCAGCAGCTTAGAAGCAGGGGGAATTGAGACCCAGTACTTC; CDR3aa: CASSLEAGGIETQYF
d_gene: -; v_gene: TRBV6-5; j_gene: TRBJ1-2; abundance: -; CDR3nt: TGTGCCAGCAGTTCCCAAGCCTCCAGGGTAGGTGGCTACACCTTC; CDR3aa: CASSSQASRVGGYTF
d_gene: -; v_gene: TRBV3-1/TRBV3-2; j_gene: TRBJ2-2; abundance: -; CDR3nt: TGTGCCAGCAGCCAGAGTGGGAGGAAAAACACCGGGGAGCTGTTTTTT; CDR3aa: CASSQSGRKNTGELFF
d_gene: -; v_gene: TRBV14; j_gene: TRBJ1-2; abundance: -; CDR3nt: TGTGCCAGCAGCCGACATCGCCAGACTGGCTACACCTTC; CDR3aa: CASSRHRQTGYTF
d_gene: -; v_gene: TRBV7-8; j_gene: TRBJ2-1; abundance: -; CDR3nt: TGTGCCAGCAGCTTAGACAGAGAGCAGTTCTTC; CDR3aa: CASSLDREQFF
d_gene: -; v_gene: TRBV7-2; j_gene: TRBJ2-7; abundance: -; CDR3nt: TGTGCCAGCAGAAAGAGGGGGGGGGCCTTCTCCGAGCAGTACTTC; CDR3aa: CASRKRGGAFSEQYF
d_gene: TRBD1; v_gene: TRBV7-9; j_gene: TRBJ2-7; abundance: -; CDR3nt: TGTGCCAGCAGCCGGCCAGGGGGACACGAGCAGTACTTC; CDR3aa: CASSRPGGHEQYF
d_gene: -; v_gene: TRBV24-1; j_gene: TRBJ2-2; abundance: -; CDR3nt: TGTGCCACCGCCTCCGGCGGGGCGGGCACCGGGGAGCTGTTTTTT; CDR3aa: CATASGGAGTGELFF